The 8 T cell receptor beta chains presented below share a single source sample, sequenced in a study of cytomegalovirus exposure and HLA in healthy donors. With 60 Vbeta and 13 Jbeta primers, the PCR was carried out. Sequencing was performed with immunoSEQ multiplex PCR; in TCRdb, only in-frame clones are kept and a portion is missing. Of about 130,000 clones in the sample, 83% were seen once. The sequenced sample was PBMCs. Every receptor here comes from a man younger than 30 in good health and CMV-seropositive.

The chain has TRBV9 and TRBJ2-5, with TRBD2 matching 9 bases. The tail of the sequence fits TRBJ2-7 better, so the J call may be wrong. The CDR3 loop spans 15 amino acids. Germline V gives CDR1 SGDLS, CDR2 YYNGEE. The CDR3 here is CASSVGPSGVYEQYF. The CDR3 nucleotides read TGTGCCAGCAGCGTAGGGCCTAGCGGGGTCTACGAGCAGTACTTC.

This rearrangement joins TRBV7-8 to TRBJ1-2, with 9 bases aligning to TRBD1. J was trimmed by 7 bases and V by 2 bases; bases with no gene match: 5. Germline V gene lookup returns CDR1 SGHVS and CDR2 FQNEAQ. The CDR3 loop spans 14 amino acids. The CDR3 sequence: CASSLRTGAAGYTF. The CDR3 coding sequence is TGTGCCAGCAGCTTACGGACAGGGGCCGCTGGCTACACCTTC.

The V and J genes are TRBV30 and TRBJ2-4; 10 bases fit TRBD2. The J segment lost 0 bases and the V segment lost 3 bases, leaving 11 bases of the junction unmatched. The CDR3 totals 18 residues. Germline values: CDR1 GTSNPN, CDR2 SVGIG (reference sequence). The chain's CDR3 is CAWRDSGGKYLAKNIQYF. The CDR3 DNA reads TGTGCCTGGAGGGATAGCGGGGGGAAGTATCTAGCCAAAAACATTCAGTACTTC.

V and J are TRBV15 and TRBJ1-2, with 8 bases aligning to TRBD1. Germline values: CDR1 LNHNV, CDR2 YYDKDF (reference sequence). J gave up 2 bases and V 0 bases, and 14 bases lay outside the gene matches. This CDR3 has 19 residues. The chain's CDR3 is CATSRDRRDRKRSNYGYTF. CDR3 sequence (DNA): TGTGCCACCAGCAGAGATCGTAGGGACAGGAAAAGGTCCAACTATGGCTACACCTTC.

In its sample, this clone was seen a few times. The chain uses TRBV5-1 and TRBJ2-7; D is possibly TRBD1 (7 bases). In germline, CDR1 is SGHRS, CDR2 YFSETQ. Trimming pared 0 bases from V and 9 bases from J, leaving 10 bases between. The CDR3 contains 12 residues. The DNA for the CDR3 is TGCGCCAGCAGCTTGGGACAGGGAGGGCAGTACTTC. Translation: CASSLGQGGQYF.

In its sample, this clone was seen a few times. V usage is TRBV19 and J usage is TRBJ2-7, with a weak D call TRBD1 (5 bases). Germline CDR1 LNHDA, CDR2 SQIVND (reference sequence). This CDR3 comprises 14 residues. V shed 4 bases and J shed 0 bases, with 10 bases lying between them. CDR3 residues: CASSKDSFSYEQYF. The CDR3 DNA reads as TGTGCCAGTAGTAAAGACAGTTTCTCCTACGAGCAGTACTTC. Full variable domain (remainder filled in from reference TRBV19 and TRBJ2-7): DGGITQSPKYLFRKEGQNVTLSCEQNLNHDAMYWYRQDPGQGLRLIYYSQIVNDFQKGDIAEGYSVSREKKESFPLTVTSAQKNPTAFYLCASSKDSFSYEQYFGPGTRLTVT.

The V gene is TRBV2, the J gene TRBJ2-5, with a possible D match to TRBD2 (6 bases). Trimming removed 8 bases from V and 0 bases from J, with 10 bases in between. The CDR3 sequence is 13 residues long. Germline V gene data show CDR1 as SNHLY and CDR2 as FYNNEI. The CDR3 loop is CASVRDYQETQYF. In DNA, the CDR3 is TGTGCCAGCGTCAGGGACTACCAAGAGACCCAGTACTTC.

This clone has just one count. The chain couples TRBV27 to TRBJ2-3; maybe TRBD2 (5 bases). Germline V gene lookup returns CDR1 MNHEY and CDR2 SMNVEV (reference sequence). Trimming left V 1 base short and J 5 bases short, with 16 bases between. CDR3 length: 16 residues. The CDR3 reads CASSLLASGSLDTQYF. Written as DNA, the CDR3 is TGTGCCAGCAGTTTATTGGCCAGCGGCTCCTTAGATACGCAGTATTTT.